This T cell receptor (beta chain) was profiled in a study of OX40 agonist ivuxolimab in advanced cancers. Study details: A male proportion of about 84% was recorded, with mean age roughly 60 years and range about 20 to 79. The eligibility criteria allowed prior anti-PD-1, anti-PD-L1 or anti-CTLA-4 therapy, and 40% had some.

The table lists this clone with a count of one. Its antigen is not known. Study-wide findings and caveats: Blood T cells, both CD4+ and CD8+, expanded clonally by week 6 at 0.1 to 3.0 mg/kg.

TCRdb's copy holds only in-frame clones and misses some; the assay was immunoSEQ multiplex PCR. The profile shows approximately 70,000 clones, roughly 81% of them singletons. Germline loops: CDR1 SGHRS, CDR2 YFSETQ. V lost 0 bases and J lost 4, with 13 bases in between. The CDR3 sequence is 15 residues long. The material sequenced was CD4+ or CD8+ T cells sorted from blood, taken in a trial of the OX40 agonist ivuxolimab. The sequence was collected from an adult with an advanced solid tumor such as melanoma, head and neck, liver or kidney cancer. The chain links TRBV5-1 to TRBJ1-2; no clear D gene. CDR3 DNA sequence: TGCGCCAGCAGCTTGGGGTCCCAACAAGTCTATGGCTACACCTTC. It codes for CASSLGSQQVYGYTF.